Each of the 23 T cell receptor beta chains below was sequenced from the same sample in a study of identical twins. One entry per CDR3 protein results from TCRdb running MiXCR on the 5' RACE reads. This table holds 470,000 or so distinct CDR3 sequences, 20% to 25% found once. These data were also filed under a second study, of T cells expressing NK-cell markers.

The sample taken for sequencing was CD4+ T cells sorted from blood. The receptors derive from a woman aged 18 to 35 in good health.

This clonotype was counted a few times. This chain links TRBV4-3 with TRBJ2-7; 10 bases are a match to TRBD1. This CDR3 is built from 15 residues. Trimming removed 1 base from V and 6 bases from J; junction bases left unmatched: 6. Germline V gene lookup returns CDR1 LGHNA and CDR2 YSLEER. The CDR3 protein is CASSQGTGGDSEQYF. In nucleotides, the CDR3 is TGCGCCAGCAGCCAAGGGACAGGGGGTGACTCCGAGCAGTACTTC.

This clonotype was counted only a few times. The rearrangement joins TRBV19 to TRBJ2-7; possible D gene TRBD1, 6 bases. Germline V CDR1 and CDR2: LNHDA, SQIVND (reference sequence). V was clipped by 2 bases and J by 2 bases, with 13 bases between them. This CDR3 is built from 15 residues. The CDR3 loop reads CASSIRTEVTYEQYF. The CDR3 coding sequence is TGTGCCAGTAGTATACGGACAGAAGTAACCTACGAGCAGTACTTC.

Only a few counts were recorded for this clonotype. The V and J genes are TRBV5-1 and TRBJ2-2; D uncertain. The CDR3 is 13 amino acids. V lost 4 bases and J lost 6, with 10 bases in between. Germline V CDR1 and CDR2: SGHRS, YFSETQ. The DNA of the CDR3 is TGCGCCAGCAGCCCCTCTTGGGCCGGGGAGCTGTTTTTT. Encoded protein: CASSPSWAGELFF.

V and J are TRBV10-3 and TRBJ2-7, with TRBD1 as a possible D gene (5 bases). This CDR3 comprises 13 residues. The germline CDR1 and CDR2 sequences are ENHRY and SYGVKD. The germline V and J ends were trimmed by 5 bases and 3 bases, with 11 bases remaining between them. CDR3 amino acids: CAISTQGGYEQYF. The CDR3 DNA is TGTGCCATCAGTACCCAGGGTGGCTACGAGCAGTACTTC.

This clonotype turned up a few times. The chain combines TRBV4-2 with TRBJ1-6, with TRBD1 matching over 9 bases. Germline CDR1 and CDR2: LGHNA and YNFKEQ. V trimming: 0 bases; J trimming: 9 bases; junction bases outside the gene matches: 0. CDR3 length equals 14 residues. The CDR3 loop is CASSQEDRGSPLHF. The CDR3, as DNA: TGTGCCAGCAGCCAAGAGGACAGGGGTTCACCCCTCCACTTT.

In this sample, this clonotype turned up a few times. This sequence joins TRBV6-1 and TRBJ2-7; D call uncertain. CDR1 is MNHNS and CDR2 is SASEGT in the germline V gene. V shed 2 bases and J shed 5 bases, with 10 bases lying between them. This CDR3 spans 13 amino acids. CDR3 in amino acids: CASSELYADEQYF. The DNA of the CDR3 is TGTGCCAGCAGTGAACTTTATGCGGACGAGCAGTACTTC.

This clonotype has a handful of counts. The chain combines TRBV7-9 with TRBJ1-6; 7 bases map to TRBD1. With V trimmed by 5 bases and J by 12 bases, 13 bases remained unmatched. Germline CDR1 and CDR2: SEHNR and FQNEAQ (reference sequence). This CDR3 has 15 residues. CDR3 region: CASSRNGQAHEPLHF. CDR3 nucleotide sequence: TGTGCCAGCAGCCGGAATGGACAGGCTCATGAACCCCTCCACTTT. The full variable domain, completed using reference TRBV7-9 and TRBJ1-6, is DTGVSQNPRHKITKRGQNVTFRCDPISEHNRLYWYRQTLGQGPEFLTYFQNEAQLEKSRLLSDRFSAERPKGSFSTLEIQRTEQGDSAMYLCASSRNGQAHEPLHFGNGTRLTVT.

This clonotype showed up just a few times. The chain's CDR3 is CSGSLRGRTDTQYF. The CDR3 DNA reads as TGCAGTGGGTCTTTGCGGGGGCGCACAGATACGCAGTATTTT. V gene TRBV20-1 combines with J gene TRBJ2-3; D may be TRBD2 (7 bases). V was cut by 7 bases and J by 1 base, with 15 bases left in between. The germline gives CDR1 DFQATT, CDR2 SNEGSKA (reference sequence). This CDR3 spans 14 amino acids.

The gene calls are TRBV3-1 and TRBJ1-1, with 9 nucleotides matching TRBD1. The CDR3 covers 15 residues. Trimming took 2 bases from V and 1 from J; bases not matched to a gene: 2. The germline gives CDR1 LGHDT, CDR2 YNNKEL (reference sequence). The chain's CDR3 is CASSQWDRENTEAFF. The CDR3 region has the DNA TGTGCCAGCAGCCAATGGGACAGGGAGAACACTGAAGCTTTCTTT.

The chain joins TRBV5-6 to TRBJ1-5, with no clear D. Germline lookup yields CDR1 SGHDT and CDR2 YYEEEE. This CDR3 has 14 amino acids. The ends were cut back, 4 bases at V and 7 bases at J, with 15 bases in the middle. CDR3 DNA sequence: TGTGCCAGCAGCGCCCTGGCAGTGAGGCAGCCCCAGCATTTT. Its protein product is CASSALAVRQPQHF.

This rearrangement joins TRBV9 to TRBJ1-2, with a tentative D call TRBD1 (5 bases). Germline CDR1 and CDR2: SGDLS and YYNGEE. V lost 4 bases and J 0 bases, leaving 19 bases between the germline ends. This CDR3 comprises 17 residues. This CDR3 reads CASSRARVPGANYGYTF. The CDR3 DNA reads as TGTGCCAGCAGCCGCGCCAGGGTCCCGGGAGCTAACTATGGCTACACCTTC.

The rearrangement joins TRBV5-1 to TRBJ2-7; D possibly corresponds to TRBD2 (6 bases). The germline V gene encodes CDR1 SGHRS and CDR2 YFSETQ. V lost 0 bases, J lost 3 bases, and 13 bases lay in between. This CDR3 comprises 15 residues. This chain's CDR3 is CASSLVSGEDYEQYF. CDR3 sequence (DNA): TGCGCCAGCAGCTTGGTTTCGGGGGAGGACTACGAGCAGTACTTC. The full variable domain, completed using reference TRBV5-1 and TRBJ2-7, is KAGVTQTPRYLIKTRGQQVTLSCSPISGHRSVSWYQQTPGQGLQFLFEYFSETQRNKGNFPGRFSGRQFSNSRSEMNVSTLELGDSALYLCASSLVSGEDYEQYFGPGTRLTVT.

This clonotype was recorded a few times. CDR3 protein: CASSRQMMNTEAFF. The DNA of the CDR3 is TGCGCCAGCAGCCGACAGATGATGAACACTGAAGCTTTCTTT. The chain couples TRBV5-1 to TRBJ1-1; D is perhaps TRBD1 (5 bases). Germline V CDR1 and CDR2: SGHRS, YFSETQ. V was trimmed by 4 bases and J by 0 bases, leaving 10 bases between them. The CDR3 runs to 14 residues.

V gene TRBV20-1 combines with J gene TRBJ2-1; 8 bases fit TRBD2. With V trimmed by 3 bases and J by 8 bases, 15 bases remained unmatched. CDR1 and CDR2 from the germline V gene are DFQATT and SNEGSKA (reference sequence). The CDR3 is 16 residues long. As DNA, the CDR3 is TGCAGTGCTAGTAATCCAGCGGGAGTGCTGGGGGATGAGCAGTTCTTC. As protein: CSASNPAGVLGDEQFF.

V usage is TRBV6-1 and J usage is TRBJ2-1, with 10 bases lining up with TRBD2. The J segment lost 6 bases and the V segment lost 5 bases, leaving 4 bases of the junction unmatched. Germline CDR1 and CDR2: MNHNS and SASEGT. CDR3 length: 14 amino acids. The CDR3 bases are TGTGCCAGCAGTCGCGAGCGGGGGGGCAATGAGCAGTTCTTC. Translating it yields CASSRERGGNEQFF.

The chain joins TRBV7-2 to TRBJ2-7, with D perhaps matching TRBD2 (5 bases). Looked up from germline, CDR1 is SGHTA and CDR2 is FQGNSA. The CDR3 contains 16 residues. V was shortened by 1 base and J by 4 bases, with 17 bases between the two germline ends. CDR3 bases: TGTGCCAGCAGCTTAGAGGGCCGGGGAAACTGGTACGAGCAGTACTTC. Its translation is CASSLEGRGNWYEQYF. Complete variable domain (other parts from reference TRBV7-2 and TRBJ2-7): GAGVSQSPSNKVTEKGKDVELRCDPISGHTALYWYRQSLGQGLEFLIYFQGNSAPDKSGLPSDRFSAERTGGSVSTLTIQRTQQEDSAVYLCASSLEGRGNWYEQYFGPGTRLTVT.

The J gene is TRBJ2-1, the V gene TRBV7-2; unclear D gene. V was cut by 1 base and J by 10 bases, with 11 bases left in between. The germline V gene encodes CDR1 SGHTA and CDR2 FQGNSA. The CDR3 has 13 amino acids. The CDR3 DNA is TGTGCCAGCAGCTTAGAGACTGCCCTCGAGCAGTTCTTC. This gives the protein CASSLETALEQFF.

The rearrangement uses TRBV5-1 and TRBJ1-1; TRBD1 might be the D (5 bases). With 2 bases removed from V and 5 bases from J, the gap between germline ends came to 10 bases. Germline-derived CDR1 and CDR2 are SGHRS and YFSETQ. This CDR3 contains 13 residues. The CDR3 is CASSFQGETEAFF. The CDR3 DNA is TGCGCCAGCAGCTTCCAGGGAGAAACTGAAGCTTTCTTT.

This clonotype was counted ten times or more. The rearrangement links TRBV7-9 to TRBJ2-4; 8 bases are shared with TRBD1. Trimming cost V 5 bases and J 7 bases; bases outside gene matches: 10. The CDR3 is 15 amino acids. Germline V gene sequence: CDR1 SEHNR, CDR2 FQNEAQ (reference sequence). This chain's CDR3 is CASSPPFRQGNIQYF. The CDR3 coding sequence is TGTGCCAGCAGCCCCCCCTTTAGACAGGGGAACATTCAGTACTTC.

The chain uses TRBV7-8 and TRBJ2-3, with D possibly being TRBD2 (6 bases). The CDR3 covers 15 residues. The V and J ends lost 5 bases and 2 bases respectively, with 14 bases between them. Germline CDR1 is SGHVS and CDR2 is FQNEAQ. CDR3 sequence reads: CASSPLAADTDTQYF. The CDR3 DNA is TGTGCCAGCAGCCCGTTAGCGGCTGACACAGATACGCAGTATTTT. The full variable domain, with the rest looked up from reference TRBV7-8 and TRBJ2-3, is GAGVSQSPRYKVAKRGQDVALRCDPISGHVSLFWYQQALGQGPEFLTYFQNEAQLDKSGLPSDRFFAERPEGSVSTLKIQRTQQEDSAVYLCASSPLAADTDTQYFGPGTRLTVL.

The chain uses TRBV5-1 and TRBJ2-1; D is perhaps TRBD2 (5 bases). The germline V and J ends were trimmed by 1 base and 0 bases, with 11 bases remaining between them. The CDR3 runs 16 residues. The germline V gene encodes CDR1 SGHRS and CDR2 YFSETQ. The CDR3 DNA reads as TGCGCCAGCAGCTTGTGGCGGGCAAGCTCCTACAATGAGCAGTTCTTC. Amino acids: CASSLWRASSYNEQFF.

This clonotype was detected only a few times. The genes are TRBV12-3 or TRBV12-4 and TRBJ2-7, with TRBD1 matching over 11 bases. This CDR3 spans 15 amino acids. After removal of 7 bases from V and 3 bases from J, the junction contained 8 bases not matched to a gene. Here the CDR3 DNA reads TGTGCCAGCAACTCCCCGGGACAGGGGGTCTACGAGCAGTACTTC. It specifies CASNSPGQGVYEQYF.

In this sample, this clonotype turned up a few times. The rearrangement uses TRBV29-1 and TRBJ1-2; 10 bases fit TRBD1. V shed 4 bases and J 2 bases; nucleotides not matched to a gene: 1. The CDR3 contains 13 residues. Germline V gene sequence: CDR1 SQVTM, CDR2 ANQGSEA. The CDR3 DNA reads TGCAGCGTTGGGGGACAGGGGAACTATGGCTACACCTTC. It codes for CSVGGQGNYGYTF.